The entry that follows covers one TCR beta chain sequence. Its antigen target is currently unknown. Base quality data are lacking; no much larger clone is found one base away. The immunoSEQ Assay, a bias-controlled multiplex PCR, was used to amplify TCRbeta CDR3 regions from genomic DNA. In the source study's methods: Nucleated cell counts per sample were estimated from amplification of reference gene primers within the assay. To quantify the absolute abundance of each unique TCRbeta CDR3 rearrangement, sequence reads were collapsed and filtered. For each sample, productive Simpson clonality was calculated as the square root of Simpson's diversity index over productive rearrangements. TCRdb holds this immuneACCESS table with in-frame rearrangements only. Some clones are missing; in checked studies, unresolved V genes explain under half, and the rest has no known cause. V and J calls and clone size are copied from that table; D and trimming were computed from the DNA. Present in this sample are 55,000 to 90,000 clones, about nine tenths of which were seen just once. Jointly, the top ten make up roughly 13% of the sample.

This sample was included in a study of blood T cell repertoires in COVID-19 (dated by TCRdb to about 2020). Broadly, across the study: The collaborator samples originated in the United States, Italy and Spain and spanned the acute and convalescent phases of COVID-19. A freely available public database, intended as a resource for researchers studying the immune response to SARS-CoV-2, is where the repertoires were released. The prospective study material was composed of cDNA or gDNA derived from T cells, B-cell-depleted T cells, or PBMCs. The dataset comprised deeply sampled blood TCRbeta repertoires from subjects exposed to, actively infected with, or recovered from COVID-19. The samples were drawn from the first 160 participants of the ongoing ImmuneRACE study and from over a thousand subjects provided by 6 global collaborators. A de-identified subject ID, COVID-19 status, age in years and sex were almost always included in the sample metadata. Where HLA class I and class II types were available, the types were taken from metadata supplied by the sample provider, not from assay-based typing.

Results the study describes overall, beyond this receptor: The quantity of clinical and demographic metadata differed by source and by participant and was supplied without curation.

Collaborating institutions collected whole blood in K2EDTA tubes following their own protocols. Collaborator samples were shipped for TCRbeta analysis as frozen whole blood, isolated PBMCs, or DNA extracted from either sample type. From the germline V gene, CDR1 is MGHRA and CDR2 is YSYEKL. The CDR3, from cysteine to phenylalanine, totals 18 residues. Of the read, only the CDR3 DNA is kept; its 54 bases are in frame from base 1. V is cut back by 1 base and J by 9 bases, with 12 bases in the junction unmatched. Sequenced sample: peripheral blood. The sequence is built from TRBV4-1 and TRBJ2-1, with 13 middle bases fitting TRBD2. This clonotype was sampled from a woman aged 55-70 years with acute or convalescent COVID-19. The CDR3 in this case is CASSQVGTSGIKKGEQFF. The nucleotide sequence reads as follows: TGCGCCAGCAGCCAAGTGGGGACTAGCGGGATTAAAAAGGGTGAGCAGTTCTTC.